Below are 28 T cell receptor beta chains sequenced from a single sample in a study of OX40 agonist ivuxolimab in advanced cancers. Produced via immunoSEQ multiplex PCR; TCRdb's table is partial and in-frame only. The repertoire has some 100,000 clones, around 90% of them found once; the top ten carry roughly 0.15%. Sample: CD4+ or CD8+ T cells sorted from blood, taken in a trial of the OX40 agonist ivuxolimab. These receptors originate from an adult with an advanced solid tumor such as melanoma, head and neck, liver or kidney cancer.

The chain employs TRBV6-1 and TRBJ2-4; 12 bases are a match to TRBD1. With 4 bases clipped from V and 0 bases from J, the junction kept 10 bases outside the gene matches. Looked up from germline, CDR1 is MNHNS and CDR2 is SASEGT. The length of the CDR3 is 19 residues. The CDR3 DNA follows: TGTGCCAGCAGTGCCCCCTCCGGGACAGGGGGCAGAGCCAAAAACATTCAGTACTTC. Translated, it gives CASSAPSGTGGRAKNIQYF.

V is TRBV11-3 and J is TRBJ2-3, with 11 bases fitting TRBD2. The J segment lost 11 bases and the V segment lost 0 bases, leaving 1 base of the junction unmatched. CDR1 SGHNT and CDR2 YENEEA come from the germline V gene. This CDR3 has 13 amino acids. The CDR3 nucleotides read TGTGCCAGCAGCTTAGATGGGACTAGCGGGCAGTATTTT. Amino acid sequence: CASSLDGTSGQYF. The full variable domain, with the rest looked up from reference TRBV11-3 and TRBJ2-3, is EAGVVQSPRYKIIEKKQPVAFWCNPISGHNTLYWYLQNLGQGPELLIRYENEEAVDDSQLPKDRFSAERLKGVDSTLKIQPAELGDSAVYLCASSLDGTSGQYFGPGTRLTVL.

V is TRBV19 and J is TRBJ2-1, with D unresolved. From germline, CDR1 is LNHDA and CDR2 SQIVND (reference sequence). Trimming cost V 6 bases and J 8 bases, with 23 bases left between them. This CDR3 region has 16 residues. Written as DNA, the CDR3 is TGTGCCAGTAGGTCCCTTTCTTCGGGCCGGTTGTATGAGCAGTTCTTC. It specifies CASRSLSSGRLYEQFF.

The chain uses TRBV7-8 and TRBJ2-7, with a tentative D call TRBD1 (6 bases). Germline V CDR1 and CDR2: SGHVS, FQNEAQ. This CDR3 is 14 amino acids long. The V and J ends lost 5 bases and 5 bases respectively, with 16 bases between them. The chain's CDR3 is CASSPLNRDHEQYF. The CDR3 DNA is TGTGCCAGCAGCCCCCTAAACAGGGACCACGAGCAGTACTTC.

The chain uses TRBV30 and TRBJ1-6; D is possibly TRBD1 (6 bases). The germline V gene encodes CDR1 GTSNPN and CDR2 SVGIG (reference sequence). The V and J ends lost 5 bases and 16 bases respectively, with 12 bases between them. The CDR3 loop spans 10 amino acids. In nucleotides, the CDR3 is TGTGCCTGGGGGGGGCAAGTGCTCCACTTT. This sequence encodes CAWGGQVLHF.

The V and J genes are TRBV6-5 and TRBJ1-5; D ambiguous. V was shortened by 0 bases and J by 5 bases, with 11 bases between the two germline ends. Germline V gene lookup returns CDR1 MNHEY and CDR2 SVGAGI. The CDR3 has 15 residues. Here the CDR3 reads CASSYSATAHQPQHF. The CDR3 bases are TGTGCCAGCAGTTACTCGGCGACCGCCCATCAGCCCCAGCATTTT.

The chain carries TRBV4-1 and TRBJ2-1; TRBD2 agrees at 9 bases. Germline V lookup: CDR1 MGHRA, CDR2 YSYEKL. J lost 6 bases, V lost 1 base, and 10 bases had no gene match. The CDR3 contains 17 residues. The CDR3 is CASSQGPGLASLNEQFF. The DNA for the CDR3 is TGCGCCAGCAGCCAAGGGCCGGGACTAGCCTCCCTCAATGAGCAGTTCTTC.

This CDR3 is CASAPKVGGRNEQFF. The CDR3 nucleotides are TGTGCTAGTGCCCCCAAAGTGGGGGGCAGGAATGAGCAGTTCTTC. This sequence joins TRBV12-5 and TRBJ2-1, with D possibly being TRBD1 or TRBD2 (6 bases each). The CDR3 covers 15 residues. Germline CDR1 is LGHNT and CDR2 is FRNRAP. Trimming shortened V by 7 bases and J by 7 bases, and 20 bases separated the two germline ends.

This clone was recorded a few times. The chain links TRBV5-4 to TRBJ1-2, with a tentative D call TRBD1 (5 bases). Germline V lookup: CDR1 SGHNT, CDR2 YYREEE (reference sequence). The CDR3 consists of 14 residues. V gave up 4 bases and J gave up 7 bases, with 17 bases separating them. In DNA, the CDR3 is TGTGCCAGCAGCGCTGTGGGGCGCGGCGGTGGCTACACCTTC. Protein sequence: CASSAVGRGGGYTF.

The chain links TRBV10-1 to TRBJ1-5; perhaps TRBD1 as D (5 bases). V lost 7 bases to trimming and J lost 3 bases, with 13 bases between them. This CDR3 is 14 amino acids long. Germline CDR1 and CDR2: WNHNN and SYGVQD (reference sequence). The CDR3 nucleotides read TGCGCCAGCACCGAAGGGGTGTCCAATCAGCCCCAGCATTTT. This translates into CASTEGVSNQPQHF.

A single count supports this clone. J is TRBJ2-1 and V is TRBV19; the D is unclear. CDR1 LNHDA and CDR2 SQIVND come from the germline V gene (reference sequence). The CDR3 length is 12 residues. V lost 3 bases, J lost 7 bases, and 7 bases lay in between. The CDR3 DNA reads as TGTGCCAGTAGTATTTTCGGAAATGAGCAGTTCTTC. Encoded protein: CASSIFGNEQFF.

The V gene is TRBV13, the J gene TRBJ2-2; TRBD2 matches at 7 bases. In germline, CDR1 is PRHDT, CDR2 FYEKMQ (reference sequence). The length of the CDR3 is 15 residues. V gave up 3 bases and J gave up 5 bases; unmatched junction bases: 6. CDR3 protein: CASSLGGVGTGELFF. In nucleotides, the CDR3 is TGTGCCAGCAGCTTGGGAGGGGTCGGTACCGGGGAGCTGTTTTTT.

The chain recombines TRBV4-1 with TRBJ2-5; no definite D call. Germline assignment: CDR1 MGHRA and CDR2 YSYEKL. CDR3 length: 12 amino acids. The V and J ends lost 0 bases and 3 bases respectively, with 2 bases between them. In DNA form, the CDR3 reads TGCGCCAGCAGCCAAGATAAAGAGACCCAGTACTTC. Protein: CASSQDKETQYF.

V and J are TRBV2 and TRBJ2-7; D may be TRBD1 (5 bases). V dropped 6 bases and J dropped 3 bases, with 9 bases sitting between them. CDR1 SNHLY and CDR2 FYNNEI come from the germline V gene. The CDR3 extends over 12 amino acids. The CDR3 protein is CASRDDSYEQYF. The CDR3 DNA follows: TGTGCCAGCAGGGATGACAGCTACGAGCAGTACTTC.

The V gene is TRBV5-4, the J gene TRBJ1-4; 8 bases agree with TRBD1. The germline V gene encodes CDR1 SGHNT and CDR2 YYREEE (reference sequence). The CDR3 is made up of 14 amino acids. V shed 3 bases and J 8 bases; nucleotides not matched to a gene: 6. CDR3 amino acids: CASSSQGGEEKLFF. In DNA, the CDR3 is TGTGCCAGCAGCTCACAGGGGGGAGAAGAAAAACTGTTTTTT.

V usage is TRBV18 and J usage is TRBJ2-7, with TRBD1 matching 12 bases. The germline V gene has CDR1 KGHSH and CDR2 LQKENI. V gave up 5 bases and J gave up 5 bases; unmatched junction bases: 22. The CDR3 is 20 amino acids. The chain's CDR3 is CASSSLPGQGAREGGHEQYF. The CDR3 DNA sequence: TGTGCCAGCTCATCGTTACCGGGACAGGGGGCGAGGGAGGGTGGCCACGAGCAGTACTTC.

In the case of this clone: This sample includes further DNA sequences coding for the same CDR3. The chain couples TRBV5-1 to TRBJ1-3; D uncertain. Trimming pared 0 bases from V and 0 bases from J, leaving 7 bases between. The CDR3 consists of 15 residues. In germline, CDR1 is SGHRS, CDR2 YFSETQ. CDR3: CASSLAGSSGNTIYF. The CDR3 DNA reads TGCGCCAGCAGCTTGGCTGGGTCCTCTGGAAACACCATATATTTT.

The genes are TRBV7-6 and TRBJ1-3; TRBD1 is a possible D gene (5 bases). Trimming removed 5 bases at V and 2 bases at J, with 13 bases between. Germline V lookup: CDR1 SGHVS, CDR2 FNYEAQ. This CDR3 contains 15 residues. The CDR3 coding sequence is TGTGCCAGCAGCCCTGTCACGGGGCCTGGAAACACCATATATTTT. Translating it yields CASSPVTGPGNTIYF. Full variable domain (outside the CDR3, taken from reference TRBV7-6 and TRBJ1-3): GAGVSQSPRYKVTKRGQDVALRCDPISGHVSLYWYRQALGQGPEFLTYFNYEAQQDKSGLPNDRFSAERPEGSISTLTIQRTEQRDSAMYRCASSPVTGPGNTIYFGEGSWLTVV.

This chain connects TRBV11-2 to TRBJ2-2; no clear D. The CDR3 contains 13 residues. From germline, CDR1 is SGHAT and CDR2 FQNNGV. Trimming left V 5 bases short and J 0 bases short, with 4 bases between. The CDR3 nucleotides are TGTGCCAGCAGCAGACCGAACACCGGGGAGCTGTTTTTT. It translates to CASSRPNTGELFF.

The rearrangement links TRBV6-6 to TRBJ2-5; 7 nucleotides line up with TRBD1. Germline CDR1 reads MNHNY; CDR2 reads SVGAGI (reference sequence). The V and J ends lost 5 bases and 5 bases, in that order; junction bases with no gene match: 5. CDR3 length equals 13 residues. CDR3 in DNA: TGTGCCAGCAGTCTTCACAGGGGCGAGACCCAGTACTTC. It specifies CASSLHRGETQYF.

The J gene is TRBJ2-5, the V gene TRBV14; 7 bases match TRBD1. Unmatched junction bases numbered 7, after V lost 1 base and J lost 5 bases. The CDR3 covers 15 residues. From germline, CDR1 is SGHDN and CDR2 FVKESK. This CDR3 reads CASSQGTGYGETQYF. CDR3 DNA sequence: TGTGCCAGCAGCCAAGGGACAGGTTATGGGGAGACCCAGTACTTC.

The gene calls are TRBV27 and TRBJ1-5, with 9 positions matching TRBD1. Germline CDR1 reads MNHEY; CDR2 reads SMNVEV (reference sequence). V gave up 1 base and J gave up 7 bases; unmatched junction bases: 5. There are 15 residues in the CDR3. CDR3 amino acids: CASSLYRGQRQPQHF. CDR3 nucleotide sequence: TGTGCCAGCAGTTTATACAGGGGGCAACGGCAGCCCCAGCATTTT.

The chain links TRBV7-9 to TRBJ2-3; maybe TRBD2 (5 bases). CDR1 and CDR2 (germline): SEHNR, FQNEAQ (reference sequence). The CDR3 spans 16 residues. The V gene lost 5 bases and the J gene lost 4 bases, with 19 bases spanning the gap. DNA for the CDR3: TGTGCCAGCAGCCGTGGGCTAGCCGAGTTCCCAGATACGCAGTATTTT. This encodes CASSRGLAEFPDTQYF.

The V call is TRBV5-1, the J call TRBJ1-4; 9 nucleotides match TRBD1. The CDR3 contains 16 residues. Germline CDR1 and CDR2: SGHRS and YFSETQ. J lost 7 bases, V lost 2 bases, and 9 bases had no gene match. The CDR3 region is CASSLTQGAQGEKLFF. The CDR3 DNA sequence: TGCGCCAGCAGCTTAACACAGGGGGCGCAGGGTGAAAAACTGTTTTTT.

V and J are TRBV28 and TRBJ2-7; the match to TRBD1 covers 8 bases. Unmatched junction bases numbered 7, after V lost 3 bases and J lost 3 bases. The CDR3 contains 15 residues. CDR1 is MDHEN, CDR2 SYDVKM, per germline. CDR3 sequence: CASSLEQGALYEQYF. DNA of the CDR3: TGTGCCAGCAGTTTGGAGCAGGGGGCCCTCTACGAGCAGTACTTC. Drawing the rest from reference TRBV28 and TRBJ2-7, the complete variable domain is DVKVTQSSRYLVKRTGEKVFLECVQDMDHENMFWYRQDPGLGLRLIYFSYDVKMKEKGDIPEGYSVSREKKERFSLILESASTNQTSMYLCASSLEQGALYEQYFGPGTRLTVT.

The chain links TRBV10-3 to TRBJ1-5, with D possibly TRBD1 on 5 matching bases. Trimming removed 6 bases from V and 5 bases from J, with 14 bases in between. The CDR3 loop spans 14 amino acids. In germline, CDR1 is ENHRY, CDR2 SYGVKD. CDR3 in DNA: TGTGCCATCAGCCCTGGGGACTCGTATCAGCCCCAGCATTTT. Its translation: CAISPGDSYQPQHF.

The chain links TRBV27 to TRBJ2-1; 10 nucleotides line up with TRBD2. The CDR3 loop spans 16 amino acids. Unmatched junction bases numbered 12, after V lost 5 bases and J lost 8 bases. Germline CDR1 reads MNHEY; CDR2 reads SMNVEV (reference sequence). The CDR3 nucleotides read TGTGCCAGCAGTCCTCTACCTAGCGGGGGAGGGTATGAGCAGTTCTTC. Translation gives CASSPLPSGGGYEQFF.

The chain uses TRBV28 and TRBJ2-1, with a weak D call TRBD2 (6 bases). V shed 6 bases and J shed 2 bases, with 8 bases lying between them. Per germline, CDR1 MDHEN and CDR2 SYDVKM. This CDR3 contains 13 residues. CDR3 sequence reads: CASRAGTYNEQFF. In nucleotides, the CDR3 is TGTGCCAGCAGGGCGGGGACCTACAATGAGCAGTTCTTC.